Sequencing of this T cell receptor (beta chain) was carried out in a study of control samples from healthy donors and cancer patients. Trimming pared 0 bases from V and 2 bases from J, leaving 21 bases between. The CDR3 loop spans 18 amino acids. Germline V CDR1 and CDR2: SGHRS, YFSETQ. Data came from immunoSEQ multiplex PCR; TCRdb stores just in-frame clones and leaves some out. The table lists tens of thousands of clones, almost 85% of them singletons, with roughly 5.1% in the top ten. V gene TRBV5-1 combines with J gene TRBJ2-7; perhaps TRBD2 as D (6 bases). The source is a man aged 35-49 years in good health. The sequenced sample was blood. The chain's CDR3 is CASSLEIGGTTLPYEQYF. The DNA of the CDR3 is TGCGCCAGCAGCTTGGAGATCGGGGGTACGACACTTCCCTACGAGCAGTACTTC.